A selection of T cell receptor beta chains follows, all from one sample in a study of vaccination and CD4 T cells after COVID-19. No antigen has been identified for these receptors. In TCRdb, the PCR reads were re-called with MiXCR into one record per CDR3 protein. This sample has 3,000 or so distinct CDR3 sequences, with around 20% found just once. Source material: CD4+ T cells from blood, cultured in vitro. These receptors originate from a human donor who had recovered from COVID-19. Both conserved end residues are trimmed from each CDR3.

ASSENRGPSGNTIY	TRBV2	TRBJ1-3
AISEGTGGSGGKLF	TRBV10-3	TRBJ2-2
ASSFSGTANTGELF	TRBV5-1	TRBJ2-2
AWGRLGGRRPYEQY	TRBV30	TRBJ2-7
AITRDLSSPLH	TRBV10-3	TRBJ1-6
ASSRSQTPGSQETQY	TRBV4-1	TRBJ2-5
ASCRGPSGDYGYT	TRBV6-1	TRBJ1-2
ASRTNSNQPQH	TRBV6-1	TRBJ1-5
ASRRDIHTDTQY	TRBV7-9	TRBJ2-3
ASRGVGGNTIY	TRBV2	TRBJ1-3
ASSLAGNSPLH	TRBV7-3	TRBJ1-6
ASRQNGLAGEEQY	TRBV5-6	TRBJ2-7
ASSSGPLVDGYT	TRBV2	TRBJ1-2
ASSLGSETQY	TRBV5-1	TRBJ2-5
ASAPDSLYGYT	TRBV12-5	TRBJ1-2
ASRKNLDRGTDTQY	TRBV2	TRBJ2-3
ATSTAQGNGANVLT	TRBV15	TRBJ2-6
ASSSLLTDTQY	TRBV11-2	TRBJ2-3
ASSIGSTDTQY	TRBV19	TRBJ2-3
SATGEDGYGYT	TRBV20-1	TRBJ1-2
ASSEARSAGELF	TRBV6-1	TRBJ2-2
SAIKRGALFEQY	TRBV20-1	TRBJ2-7
ASSLDGGDYNEQF	TRBV7-3	TRBJ2-1
ASSPGLQETQY	TRBV18	TRBJ2-5
ASSLDSANYGYT	TRBV7-2	TRBJ1-2
ASRYTDGNYEQY	TRBV7-2	TRBJ2-7
ASSLDWSPFGGAGYNEQF	TRBV7-6	TRBJ2-1
AIRGTGSSYEQY	TRBV10-3	TRBJ2-7
ASSSLTGGNQPQH	TRBV5-6	TRBJ1-5
ASSIRARGANQPQH	TRBV19	TRBJ1-5
AWSRTGGDTEAF	TRBV30	TRBJ1-1
AIRGLAVEQF	TRBV10-3	TRBJ2-1
ASSLDTLSYGYT	TRBV5-1	TRBJ1-2
ASSYSMGRVSPLH	TRBV6-5	TRBJ1-6
ASQRLLNTEAF	TRBV12-3/TRBV12-4	TRBJ1-1
ASSLATRGDYGYT	TRBV5-4	TRBJ1-2
ASSEGADQPQH	TRBV2	TRBJ1-5
ASNFPGQGRENTEAF	TRBV7-9	TRBJ1-1
ASTNLLGSTEAF	TRBV12-3/TRBV12-4	TRBJ1-1
ASAPQLGAGETQY	TRBV25-1	TRBJ2-5
ASSHLWGGSGNEQF	TRBV6-1	TRBJ2-1
ASSPRGGSGSHWSKNTEAF	TRBV9	TRBJ1-1
ASSEGTANSGNTIY	TRBV2	TRBJ1-3
ASSIRGNTEAF	TRBV19	TRBJ1-1
SAGSSADTQY	TRBV20-1	TRBJ2-3
ASKDGHEKLF	TRBV2	TRBJ1-4
ASTDGTNYGYT	TRBV28	TRBJ1-2
ASRSAVNTEAF	TRBV6-1	TRBJ1-1
ASSVVDSGNTEAF	TRBV9	TRBJ1-1
ASSGLVGNTDTQY	TRBV6-1	TRBJ2-3
ASSSPTDSYEQY	TRBV7-9	TRBJ2-7
ASSAPGSRNPTDTQY	TRBV6-1	TRBJ2-3